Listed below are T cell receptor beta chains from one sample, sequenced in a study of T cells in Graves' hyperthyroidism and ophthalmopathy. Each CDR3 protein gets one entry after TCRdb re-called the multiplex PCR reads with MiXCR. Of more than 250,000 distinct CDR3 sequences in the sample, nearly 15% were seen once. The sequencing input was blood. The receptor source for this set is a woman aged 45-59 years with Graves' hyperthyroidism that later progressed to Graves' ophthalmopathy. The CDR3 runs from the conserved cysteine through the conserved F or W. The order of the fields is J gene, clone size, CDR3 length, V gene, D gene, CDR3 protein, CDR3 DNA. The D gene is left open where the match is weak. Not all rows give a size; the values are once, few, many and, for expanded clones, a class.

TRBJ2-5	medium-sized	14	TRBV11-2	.	CASSLASLGETQYF	TGTGCCAGCAGCTTAGCTAGCCTGGGAGAGACCCAGTACTTC
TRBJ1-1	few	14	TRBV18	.	CASSLLQGSTEAFF	TGTGCCAGCTCACTCCTACAGGGATCCACTGAAGCTTTCTTT
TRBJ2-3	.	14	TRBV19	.	CASSQGTAFVTQYF	TGTGCCAGTAGTCAAGGAACAGCGTTTGTTACGCAGTATTTT
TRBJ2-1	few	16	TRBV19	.	CASSIIRLASYNEQFF	TGTGCCAGTAGTATTATTAGACTGGCTTCCTACAATGAGCAGTTCTTC
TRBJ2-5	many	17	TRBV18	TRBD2	CASSPGTSGSWRETQYF	TGTGCCAGCTCACCGGGGACTAGCGGGAGCTGGCGGGAGACCCAGTACTTC
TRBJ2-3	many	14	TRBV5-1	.	CASSPERGTDTQYF	TGCGCCAGCAGCCCAGAGAGGGGAACAGATACGCAGTATTTT
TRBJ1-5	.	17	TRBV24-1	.	CATSDPRLGDSNQPQHF	TGTGCCACCAGTGATCCCCGGCTGGGGGATAGCAATCAGCCCCAGCATTTT
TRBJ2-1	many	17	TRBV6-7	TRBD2	CASSYARLAGDSDEQFF	TGTGCCAGCAGTTACGCGCGACTAGCGGGAGATTCTGATGAGCAGTTCTTC
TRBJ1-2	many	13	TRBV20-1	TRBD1	CSASLQGRGGYTF	TGCAGTGCTAGCCTACAGGGGAGAGGTGGCTACACCTTC
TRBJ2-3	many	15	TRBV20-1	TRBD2	CSAPLAGGLTDTQYF	TGCAGTGCCCCCCTAGCGGGAGGGTTAACAGATACGCAGTATTTT
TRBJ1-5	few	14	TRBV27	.	CASSLMGQGQPQHF	TGTGCCAGCAGTTTGATGGGGCAAGGTCAGCCCCAGCATTTT
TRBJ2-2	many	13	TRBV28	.	CASRLGIPGELFF	TGTGCCAGCAGGCTCGGCATTCCCGGGGAGCTGTTTTTT
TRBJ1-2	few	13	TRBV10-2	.	CASSERGGYGYTF	TGCGCCAGCAGTGAGCGGGGAGGCTATGGCTACACCTTC
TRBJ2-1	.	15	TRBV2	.	CASKGTHSSYNEQFF	TGTGCCAGCAAGGGGACGCACAGCTCCTACAATGAGCAGTTCTTC
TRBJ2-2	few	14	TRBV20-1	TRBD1	CSARQGEGTGELFF	TGCAGTGCTCGACAGGGGGAAGGCACCGGGGAGCTGTTTTTT
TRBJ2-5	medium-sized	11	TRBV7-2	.	CASSPKTTQYF	TGTGCCAGCAGCCCCAAAACGACCCAGTACTTC
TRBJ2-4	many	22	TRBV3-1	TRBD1	CASRALSTLWDSIPLAKNIQYF	TGTGCCAGCAGAGCCCTTTCGACATTATGGGACAGTATCCCGCTAGCCAAAAACATTCAGTACTTC
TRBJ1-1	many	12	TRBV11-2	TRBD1	CASNSRGSRAFF	TGTGCCAGCAACAGCAGGGGGAGTCGAGCTTTCTTT
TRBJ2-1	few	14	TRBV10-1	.	CASSEAGSYNEQFF	TGCGCCAGCAGTGAGGCTGGCTCCTACAATGAGCAGTTCTTC
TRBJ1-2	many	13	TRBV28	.	CASSFRSDYGYTF	TGTGCCAGCAGTTTCCGCAGCGACTATGGCTACACCTTC
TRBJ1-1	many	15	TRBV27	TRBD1	CASSPQGQGWTEAFF	TGTGCCAGCAGTCCTCAAGGACAGGGGTGGACTGAAGCTTTCTTT
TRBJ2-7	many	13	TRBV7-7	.	CASSQGFGYEQYF	TGTGCTAGCAGCCAAGGTTTCGGCTACGAGCAGTACTTC
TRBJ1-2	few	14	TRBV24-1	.	CATSDMDGYYGYTF	TGTGCCACCAGTGATATGGACGGATACTATGGCTACACCTTC
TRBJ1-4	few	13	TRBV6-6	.	CASQLLGGEKLFF	TGTGCCAGCCAGTTACTAGGAGGGGAAAAACTGTTTTTT
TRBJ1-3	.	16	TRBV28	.	CASSPLSGLGGNTIYF	TGTGCCAGCAGTCCCCTTTCAGGCCTCGGTGGAAACACCATATATTTT
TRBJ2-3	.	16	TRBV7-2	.	CASSLYGSISSDTQYF	TGCGCCAGCAGCTTATACGGGAGCATCAGTTCAGATACGCAGTATTTT
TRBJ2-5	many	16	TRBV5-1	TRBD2	CASSQLAGAAQETQYF	TGCGCCAGCAGCCAATTAGCGGGAGCAGCCCAAGAGACCCAGTACTTC
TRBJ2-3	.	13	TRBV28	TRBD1	CASSEKWDRTQYF	TGTGCCAGCAGTGAGAAGTGGGACAGGACGCAGTATTTT
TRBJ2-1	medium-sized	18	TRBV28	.	CASSLTGRAFWSYNEQFF	TGTGCCAGCAGTTTAACAGGGCGCGCCTTTTGGTCCTACAATGAGCAGTTCTTC
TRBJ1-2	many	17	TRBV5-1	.	CASSFQYTQPPVIGYTF	TGCGCCAGCAGCTTCCAATATACACAGCCTCCCGTCATTGGCTACACCTTC
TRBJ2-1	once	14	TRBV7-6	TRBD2	CASTRSGSYNEQFF	TGTGCCAGCACCCGGAGCGGGAGCTACAATGAGCAGTTCTTC
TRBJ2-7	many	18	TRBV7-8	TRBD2	CASSLAGGGLALSYEQYF	TGTGCCAGCAGCTTAGCGGGGGGAGGACTAGCCCTATCCTACGAGCAGTACTTC
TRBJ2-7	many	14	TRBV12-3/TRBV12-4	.	CASSPRPGSYEQYF	TGTGCCAGCAGTCCCCGCCCCGGGTCCTACGAGCAGTACTTC
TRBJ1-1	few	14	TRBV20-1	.	CTVTQGAAGTEAFF	TGCACCGTTACCCAGGGAGCAGCGGGCACTGAAGCTTTCTTT
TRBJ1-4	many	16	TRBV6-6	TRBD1	CASSYSNGRGREKLFF	TGTGCCAGCAGTTACTCGAATGGCAGGGGGCGGGAAAAACTGTTTTTT
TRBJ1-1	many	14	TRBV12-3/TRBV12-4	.	CASSLALDLREAFF	TGTGCCAGCAGTTTAGCCTTGGACCTCCGGGAAGCTTTCTTT
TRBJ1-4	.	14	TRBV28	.	CASSFYSLEEKLFF	TGTGCCAGCAGTTTTTACAGTCTTGAAGAAAAACTGTTTTTT
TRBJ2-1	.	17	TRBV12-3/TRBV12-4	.	CASSILTGVRSYNEQFF	TGTGCCAGCAGTATACTAACGGGAGTTAGATCCTACAATGAGCAGTTCTTC
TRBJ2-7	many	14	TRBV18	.	CASSNPGNPYEQYF	TGTGCCAGCTCAAACCCCGGGAACCCCTACGAGCAGTACTTC
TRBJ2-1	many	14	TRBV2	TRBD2	CASTPLAGVGEQFF	TGTGCCAGCACCCCACTAGCGGGGGTGGGTGAGCAGTTCTTC
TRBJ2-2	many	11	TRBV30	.	CAWSWAGELFF	TGTGCCTGGAGTTGGGCCGGGGAGCTGTTTTTT
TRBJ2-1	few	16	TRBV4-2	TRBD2	CASSQRGTSVDNEQFF	TGTGCCAGCAGCCAAAGGGGGACTAGCGTAGACAATGAGCAGTTCTTC
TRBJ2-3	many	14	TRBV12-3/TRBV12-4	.	CASSFSTSTDTQYF	TGTGCCAGCAGTTTCTCTACCAGCACAGATACGCAGTATTTT
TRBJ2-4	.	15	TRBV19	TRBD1	CASNRGWGWINIQYF	TGTGCCAGTAACAGGGGCTGGGGCTGGATAAACATTCAGTACTTC
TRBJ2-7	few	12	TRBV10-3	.	CAISETKDEQYF	TGTGCCATCAGTGAAACCAAGGACGAGCAGTACTTC
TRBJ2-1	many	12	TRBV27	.	CASISPYNEQFF	TGTGCCAGCATAAGCCCTTACAATGAGCAGTTCTTC
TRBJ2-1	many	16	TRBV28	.	CASSRPGLRPDNEQFF	TGTGCCAGCAGTCGTCCGGGACTCCGGCCGGACAATGAGCAGTTCTTC
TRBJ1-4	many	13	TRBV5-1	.	CASRAGATEKLFF	TGCGCCAGCCGGGCCGGGGCAACCGAAAAACTGTTTTTT
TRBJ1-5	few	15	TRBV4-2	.	CASSQGWDINQPQHF	TGTGCCAGCAGCCAAGGCTGGGACATCAATCAGCCCCAGCATTTT
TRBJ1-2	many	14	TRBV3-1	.	CASSQVQGYYGYTF	TGTGCCAGCAGCCAAGTCCAGGGGTACTATGGCTACACCTTC
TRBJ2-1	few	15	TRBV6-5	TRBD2	CASSYSVGTSEKQFF	TGTGCCAGCAGTTACTCCGTTGGGACTAGCGAGAAGCAGTTCTTC
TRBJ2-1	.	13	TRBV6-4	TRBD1	CANSPGTANEQFF	TGTGCCAACAGTCCCGGGACAGCCAATGAGCAGTTCTTC
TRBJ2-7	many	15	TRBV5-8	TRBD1	CASSLAGGNGYEQYF	TGTGCCAGCAGCTTGGCAGGGGGCAATGGCTACGAGCAGTACTTC